The 25 T cell receptor beta chains presented below share a single source sample, sequenced in a study of blood T cell repertoires in COVID-19. Using immunoSEQ multiplex PCR, the repertoire was profiled, and TCRdb retains in-frame clones only, with some absent. This table holds 68,000 or so clones, 85% to 90% found once. Sequenced sample: peripheral blood. These TCRs come from a man aged 50-59 years with acute or convalescent COVID-19.

This clone occurred once. The chain joins TRBV30 to TRBJ2-3; 10 positions agree with TRBD1. The trim removed 1 base at V and 2 bases at J, leaving 18 bases unmatched. Germline values: CDR1 GTSNPN, CDR2 SVGIG (reference sequence). CDR3 length equals 20 residues. The CDR3 DNA is TGTGCCTGGAGTGGCGGGCACCTCCCTCGACAGGGGGCTAACACAGATACGCAGTATTTT. This sequence encodes CAWSGGHLPRQGANTDTQYF.

The rearrangement links TRBV30 to TRBJ1-5; no reliable D call. The V end lost 0 bases, the J end lost 2 bases, and 5 bases lay between the germline ends. The CDR3 spans 13 residues. CDR1 and CDR2 (germline): GTSNPN, SVGIG (reference sequence). CDR3 loop: CAWSVTGNQPQHF. Here the CDR3 DNA reads TGTGCCTGGAGTGTCACAGGCAATCAGCCCCAGCATTTT.

This sequence joins TRBV4-1 and TRBJ1-5, with 9 bases aligning to TRBD1. Germline V CDR1 and CDR2: MGHRA, YSYEKL. The junction had 5 bases not matched to a gene; V was cut back by 2 bases and J by 6 bases. CDR3 length: 15 residues. The chain's CDR3 is CASSQTSTGGQPQHF. DNA of the CDR3: TGCGCCAGCAGCCAAACCTCGACAGGGGGTCAGCCCCAGCATTTT.

The chain joins TRBV19 to TRBJ2-3; TRBD1 matches 7 bases. The CDR3 length is 16 residues. V was pared by 5 bases and J by 4 bases, with 12 bases of the junction left unmatched. The germline CDR1 and CDR2 sequences are LNHDA and SQIVND (reference sequence). This chain's CDR3 is CASSEPTGFMADTQYF. CDR3 nucleotides: TGTGCCAGTAGTGAGCCGACAGGGTTCATGGCAGATACGCAGTATTTT.

V usage is TRBV4-1 and J usage is TRBJ1-1; 11 bases map to TRBD1. V trimming: 1 base; J trimming: 2 bases; junction bases outside the gene matches: 18. The CDR3 sequence is 21 residues long. Germline-derived CDR1 and CDR2 are MGHRA and YSYEKL. CDR3 nucleotide sequence: TGCGCCAGCAGCCAAGCCCCAGGGACAGGGGGACCGGGCGGCTTTAACACTGAAGCTTTCTTT. Its protein is CASSQAPGTGGPGGFNTEAFF.

The chain couples TRBV5-6 to TRBJ2-5; D may be TRBD2 (5 bases). CDR1 and CDR2 (germline): SGHDT, YYEEEE. This CDR3 is built from 14 residues. The V and J ends lost 2 bases and 5 bases respectively, with 13 bases between them. CDR3 amino acids: CASSLGSDGETQYF. CDR3 sequence (DNA): TGTGCCAGCAGCTTAGGGAGCGATGGGGAGACCCAGTACTTC.

V usage is TRBV30 and J usage is TRBJ2-3; perhaps TRBD1 as D (5 bases). V was shortened by 1 base and J by 5 bases, with 7 bases between the two germline ends. Per the germline V gene, CDR1 is GTSNPN and CDR2 is SVGIG (reference sequence). The CDR3 runs 12 residues. The CDR3 reads CAWSGGGDTQYF. As DNA, the CDR3 is TGTGCCTGGAGTGGGGGCGGAGATACGCAGTATTTT.

The chain carries TRBV3-1 (or the pseudogene TRBV3-2) and TRBJ1-3, with 8 positions matching TRBD1. V lost 6 bases, J lost 4 bases, and 8 bases stayed unmatched. Germline values: CDR1 LGHDT, CDR2 YNNKEL (reference sequence). CDR3 size: 15 residues. The CDR3 reads CASRHRGGGGNTIYF. The CDR3, as DNA: TGTGCCAGCAGGCACAGGGGGGGAGGAGGAAACACCATATATTTT.

The rearrangement links TRBV6-5 to TRBJ2-7; D remains ambiguous. The V end was cut by 0 bases, the J end by 3 bases, with 12 bases between. Germline V gene data show CDR1 as MNHEY and CDR2 as SVGAGI. The CDR3 consists of 15 residues. CDR3 region: CASSYSSLGSYEQYF. CDR3 bases: TGTGCCAGCAGTTACTCGAGTTTGGGCAGCTACGAGCAGTACTTC.

The V gene is TRBV28, the J gene TRBJ2-5, with TRBD1 matching 10 bases. V dropped 8 bases and J dropped 1; count of bases not matched to a gene: 7. Germline V CDR1 and CDR2: MDHEN, SYDVKM. The CDR3 is made up of 15 amino acids. The CDR3 loop is CASGVDRGIQETQYF. In DNA form, the CDR3 reads TGTGCCAGCGGGGTGGACAGGGGGATCCAAGAGACCCAGTACTTC.

This chain uses TRBV28 with TRBJ2-7, with 7 bases that match TRBD1. V was pared by 5 bases and J by 3 bases, with 7 bases of the junction left unmatched. The germline V gene has CDR1 MDHEN and CDR2 SYDVKM. This CDR3 is built from 14 residues. DNA of the CDR3: TGTGCCAGCAGTCTCGACAGGGTTCTCTACGAGCAGTACTTC. Protein product: CASSLDRVLYEQYF.

This chain joins TRBV15 and TRBJ2-2; no firm D call. Trimming took off 4 bases at V and 8 bases at J, with 11 bases between the two ends. The CDR3 has 13 residues. Germline lookup yields CDR1 LNHNV and CDR2 YYDKDF (reference sequence). This CDR3 reads CATSTVLMGELFF. The CDR3 bases are TGTGCCACCAGCACCGTTCTAATGGGGGAGCTGTTTTTT.

The rearrangement joins TRBV7-9 to TRBJ2-2, with TRBD1 matching 7 bases. Germline V lookup: CDR1 SEHNR, CDR2 FQNEAQ (reference sequence). V trimming: 5 bases; J trimming: 6 bases; junction bases outside the gene matches: 3. The CDR3 runs to 13 residues. This chain's CDR3 is CASSATGAGELFF. CDR3 DNA: TGTGCCAGCAGCGCAACAGGGGCCGGGGAGCTGTTTTTT.

The rearrangement joins TRBV5-6 to TRBJ2-7, with 7 nucleotides matching TRBD1. Germline V gives CDR1 SGHDT, CDR2 YYEEEE. This CDR3 is 16 amino acids long. The V segment lost 4 bases and the J segment 4 bases; nucleotides outside the gene matches: 14. CDR3 coding DNA: TGTGCCAGCAGCAGTAAACTGACAGGGCGTCTGTACGAGCAGTACTTC. It codes for CASSSKLTGRLYEQYF.

In this sample, this clone turned up once. The chain uses TRBV30 and TRBJ1-1; a weak D match, TRBD1 (6 bases). V dropped 4 bases and J dropped 1 base, with 10 bases sitting between them. The germline V gene encodes CDR1 GTSNPN and CDR2 SVGIG (reference sequence). This CDR3 is 13 amino acids long. In DNA form, the CDR3 reads TGTGCCTGGACAACACAGGGGAACACTGAAGCTTTCTTT. It is translated as CAWTTQGNTEAFF.

The V and J genes are TRBV9 and TRBJ1-6, with 7 bases matching TRBD1. Germline lookup yields CDR1 SGDLS and CDR2 YYNGEE. The V segment lost 3 bases and the J segment 2 bases; nucleotides outside the gene matches: 5. This CDR3 has 16 amino acids. As DNA, the CDR3 is TGTGCCAGCAGCGAGGGGGCGGGAACCTATAATTCACCCCTCCACTTT. This codes for CASSEGAGTYNSPLHF.

This clone appeared once. This sequence joins TRBV10-3 and TRBJ2-7; D might be TRBD2 (5 bases). The V gene's germline CDR1 is ENHRY and CDR2 SYGVKD. CDR3 size: 13 residues. The V end lost 6 bases, the J end lost 3 bases, and 12 bases lay between the germline ends. The CDR3 coding sequence is TGTGCCATCAGCGAATGGACTGACTACGAGCAGTACTTC. Protein product: CAISEWTDYEQYF.

The chain uses TRBV6-5 and TRBJ2-2; maybe TRBD2 (5 bases). This CDR3 is 14 amino acids long. Per germline, CDR1 MNHEY and CDR2 SVGAGI. Trimming took off 0 bases at V and 7 bases at J, with 9 bases between the two ends. Written as DNA, the CDR3 is TGTGCCAGCAGTTACTCGACCGGGGACGGGGAGCTGTTTTTT. It is translated as CASSYSTGDGELFF.

This clone was recorded only once. V usage is TRBV11-3 and J usage is TRBJ1-4; TRBD1 aligns across 9 bases. This CDR3 is built from 14 residues. Germline loops: CDR1 SGHNT, CDR2 YENEEA. Losses at the gene ends were 5 bases for V and 7 bases for J; bases not matched to a gene: 5. The CDR3 loop reads CASSQGQGGEKLFF. CDR3 in DNA: TGTGCCAGCAGCCAGGGACAGGGCGGTGAAAAACTGTTTTTT.

The chain couples TRBV6-2 or TRBV6-3 to TRBJ1-5; 8 positions agree with TRBD1. Germline V lookup: CDR1 MNHEY, CDR2 SVGEGT. The ends lost 6 bases at V and 7 bases at J; junction bases unmatched: 5. The length of the CDR3 is 13 residues. DNA for the CDR3: TGTGCCAGCAGCGTGACAGGGGCCCAGCCCCAGCATTTT. As protein: CASSVTGAQPQHF.

The chain links TRBV3-1 (or the pseudogene TRBV3-2) to TRBJ1-1, with a possible D match to TRBD1 (6 bases). The CDR3 has 13 residues. Germline CDR1 is LGHDT and CDR2 is YNNKEL (reference sequence). Trimming took 3 bases from V and 5 from J, leaving 10 bases between them. CDR3 protein: CASSHRGGTEAFF. CDR3 DNA sequence: TGTGCCAGCAGCCATAGAGGGGGAACTGAAGCTTTCTTT.

The V call is TRBV5-4, the J call TRBJ2-3, with 9 bases fitting TRBD2. This CDR3 region has 16 residues. Germline CDR1 reads SGHNT; CDR2 reads YYREEE (reference sequence). Trimming cost V 0 bases and J 6 bases; bases outside gene matches: 8. This CDR3 reads CASSLGGGRAGDTQYF. The CDR3 DNA reads as TGTGCCAGCAGCTTGGGCGGCGGGAGGGCCGGCGATACGCAGTATTTT.

The CDR3 here is CASSPSQGPSGANVLTF. CDR3 nucleotide sequence: TGTGCCAGCTCACCCTCGCAGGGTCCGTCTGGGGCCAACGTCCTGACTTTC. The V call is TRBV18, the J call TRBJ2-6; weak D call: TRBD1 (5 bases). Germline V gives CDR1 KGHSH, CDR2 LQKENI. V lost 3 bases and J 1 base, leaving 13 bases between the germline ends. The CDR3 is 17 residues long.

The V call is TRBV24-1, the J call TRBJ1-2; TRBD1 is a possible D gene (6 bases). Germline V lookup: CDR1 KGHDR, CDR2 SFDVKD. Trimming removed 3 bases from V and 7 bases from J, with 20 bases in between. The CDR3 is 16 amino acids. CDR3 bases: TGTGCCACCAGTGATGGGCCAGCGGGACAAATTGGTGGCTACACCTTC. Its protein product is CATSDGPAGQIGGYTF.

This chain uses TRBV30 with TRBJ1-2; 8 positions agree with TRBD1. The V and J ends lost 5 bases and 7 bases, in that order; junction bases with no gene match: 0. Germline V CDR1 and CDR2: GTSNPN, SVGIG (reference sequence). There are 10 residues in the CDR3. The DNA of the CDR3 is TGTGCCTGGGACAGGGGTGGCTACACCTTC. Translated, it gives CAWDRGGYTF.